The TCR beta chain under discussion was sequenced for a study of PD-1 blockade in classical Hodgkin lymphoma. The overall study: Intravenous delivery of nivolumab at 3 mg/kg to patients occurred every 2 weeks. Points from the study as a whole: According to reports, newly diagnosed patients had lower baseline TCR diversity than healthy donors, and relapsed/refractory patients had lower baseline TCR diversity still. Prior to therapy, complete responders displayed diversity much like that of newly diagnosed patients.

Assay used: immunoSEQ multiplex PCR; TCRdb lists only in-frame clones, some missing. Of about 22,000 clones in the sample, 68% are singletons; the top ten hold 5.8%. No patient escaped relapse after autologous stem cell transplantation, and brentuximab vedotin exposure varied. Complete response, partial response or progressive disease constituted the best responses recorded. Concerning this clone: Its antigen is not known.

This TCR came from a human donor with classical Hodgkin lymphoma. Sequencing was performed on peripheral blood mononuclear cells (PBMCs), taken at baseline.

The CDR3 sequence is CASSLGLAGGHQETQYF. Here the CDR3 DNA reads TGTGCCAGCAGCCTCGGACTAGCGGGGGGTCACCAAGAGACCCAGTACTTC. This rearrangement joins TRBV9 to TRBJ2-5, with 14 bases lining up with TRBD2. Germline CDR1 and CDR2: SGDLS and YYNGEE. CDR3 length equals 17 residues. Germline trimming cut 4 bases from V and 0 bases from J; bases unmatched to any gene: 5.